These 27 T cell receptor beta chains came from one sample sequenced in a study of CD8+CD57+ T cells in acquired aplastic anemia. Individuals selected for sequencing had exhibited CD8+CD57+ cell expansion on flow cytometry. Researchers used genomic DNA as the template to profile TCR beta VDJ and CDR3. TCRdb re-derived calls from the reads in MiXCR, one entry per CDR3 protein. The data hold 150,000 or so distinct CDR3 sequences, with 45% to 55% observed a single time. The sequenced sample consisted of sorted CD4+, CD8+, or CD8+CD57+ T cells (not recorded which) from PBMCs. The receptors shown here come from a human donor with aplastic anemia.

The CDR3 DNA follows: TGTGCCAGCAGCCAAACTCAGGGGGTTAGCAATCAGCCCCAGCATTTT. Protein: CASSQTQGVSNQPQHF. This chain connects TRBV3-1 to TRBJ1-5, with 7 bases matching TRBD1. Losses at the gene ends were 2 bases for V and 0 bases for J; bases not matched to a gene: 4. CDR1 and CDR2 (germline): LGHDT, YNNKEL (reference sequence). CDR3 size: 16 residues. The full variable domain, with the rest looked up from reference TRBV3-1 and TRBJ1-5, is DTAVSQTPKYLVTQMGNDKSIKCEQNLGHDTMYWYKQDSKKFLKIMFSYNNKELIINETVPNRFSPKSPDKAHLNLHINSLELGDSAVYFCASSQTQGVSNQPQHFGDGTRLSIL.

The V and J genes are TRBV19 and TRBJ1-4, with D unresolved. V was trimmed by 2 bases and J by 3 bases, leaving 7 bases between them. The CDR3 has 14 amino acids. Germline loops: CDR1 LNHDA, CDR2 SQIVND (reference sequence). The DNA of the CDR3 is TGTGCCAGTAGTATACAGGTCCCTAATGAAAAACTGTTTTTT. Encoded protein: CASSIQVPNEKLFF.

The rearrangement links TRBV2 to TRBJ1-3; TRBD1 agrees at 7 bases. Germline V gives CDR1 SNHLY, CDR2 FYNNEI. The CDR3 extends over 15 amino acids. V shed 1 base and J 0 bases; nucleotides not matched to a gene: 0. CDR3 residues: CASSEGTGSGNTIYF. The DNA for the CDR3 is TGTGCCAGCAGTGAAGGGACAGGCTCTGGAAACACCATATATTTT.

The table lists this clonotype with many counts. The chain employs TRBV7-2 and TRBJ1-1; no firm D call. The CDR3 is 15 residues long. The V end lost 1 base, the J end lost 0 bases, and 9 bases lay between the germline ends. Germline CDR1 reads SGHTA; CDR2 reads FQGNSA. For the CDR3, the DNA is TGTGCCAGCAGCTTAGTCTGGAGTTTGAACACTGAAGCTTTCTTT. It is translated as CASSLVWSLNTEAFF.

This clonotype was seen more than once but under ten times. This rearrangement joins TRBV11-2 to TRBJ2-1; 10 nucleotides align to TRBD2. V gave up 2 bases and J gave up 7 bases; unmatched junction bases: 5. Germline CDR1 is SGHAT and CDR2 is FQNNGV. The length of the CDR3 is 15 residues. The CDR3 loop is CASSLRSGGVNEQFF. DNA of the CDR3: TGTGCCAGCAGCTTAAGAAGCGGGGGGGTGAATGAGCAGTTCTTC.

A note on this clonotype: Its ends do not fully match the called genes, so a read error is possible. The chain employs TRBV6-1 and TRBJ1-6, with D unresolved. Germline V gene data show CDR1 as MNHNS and CDR2 as SASEGT. The CDR3 runs 14 residues. In DNA, the CDR3 is TGTGCCAGCAGAAGGCAGGCGAATAATTCATCCCTCCACTTT. Its translation: CASRRQANNSSLHF.

In this sample, this clonotype turned up a few times. The chain is built from TRBV15 and TRBJ1-1; D is uncertain. V was pared by 0 bases and J by 8 bases, with 7 bases between. The CDR3 length is 12 residues. Germline CDR1 and CDR2: LNHNV and YYDKDF (reference sequence). The chain's CDR3 is CATSREYVEAFF. Written as DNA, the CDR3 is TGTGCCACCAGCAGAGAGTACGTCGAAGCTTTCTTT.

In its sample, this clonotype was seen many times. The rearrangement uses TRBV6-5 and TRBJ2-7; possible D gene TRBD1, 5 bases. V lost 2 bases and J lost 2, with 13 bases in between. Germline V lookup: CDR1 MNHEY, CDR2 SVGAGI. The length of the CDR3 is 15 residues. The CDR3 region has the DNA TGTGCCAGCAGTTACAGGGGCTCTCCAACCTACGAGCAGTACTTC. This gives the protein CASSYRGSPTYEQYF.

This clonotype was recorded at least ten times. This CDR3 reads CASRLRPGNSGNTIYF. The CDR3 DNA is TGTGCCAGCAGATTACGGCCGGGCAACTCTGGAAACACCATATATTTT. The V gene is TRBV6-1, the J gene TRBJ1-3; D is undetermined. CDR1 MNHNS and CDR2 SASEGT come from the germline V gene. V lost 6 bases and J lost 0, with 15 bases in between. The CDR3 has 16 residues.

This clonotype was recorded many times. The rearrangement joins TRBV29-1 to TRBJ2-1, with a possible D match to TRBD2 (7 bases). The ends were cut back, 3 bases at V and 6 bases at J, with 12 bases in the middle. CDR1 is SQVTM and CDR2 is ANQGSEA in the germline V gene. The CDR3 sequence is 13 residues long. The CDR3 DNA follows: TGCAGCGTTGAGGGGGGGCGGAGCAATGAGCAGTTCTTC. This sequence encodes CSVEGGRSNEQFF.

This clonotype appeared many times. This chain connects TRBV2 to TRBJ1-2; D is unclear. Deletions cut 0 bases from V and 5 bases from J, with 10 bases between. Germline V lookup: CDR1 SNHLY, CDR2 FYNNEI. The CDR3 runs to 14 residues. The CDR3 DNA sequence: TGTGCCAGCAGTGAAGCAAGGGCAATATATGGCTACACCTTC. The encoded protein is CASSEARAIYGYTF.

The chain combines TRBV2 with TRBJ1-1; 8 bases align to TRBD1. The junction had 10 bases not matched to a gene; V was cut back by 3 bases and J by 4 bases. This CDR3 is 16 amino acids long. Germline values: CDR1 SNHLY, CDR2 FYNNEI. Here the CDR3 DNA reads TGTGCCAGCAGTGATTTGTCAGGGGGCGCGGGCACTGAAGCTTTCTTT. This encodes CASSDLSGGAGTEAFF.

V is TRBV7-8 and J is TRBJ2-7; 10 bases map to TRBD1. There are 17 residues in the CDR3. Germline assignment: CDR1 SGHVS and CDR2 FQNEAQ. Trimming at V came to 0 bases and at J to 7 bases, leaving 12 bases not matched to a gene. The CDR3 sequence is CASSLAFPGTGVREQYF. In DNA form, the CDR3 reads TGTGCCAGCAGCTTAGCGTTCCCCGGGACAGGGGTTCGGGAGCAGTACTTC.

This clonotype was found many times. The gene calls are TRBV6-1 and TRBJ2-3, with D perhaps matching TRBD2 (7 bases). V was cut by 3 bases and J by 5 bases, with 15 bases left in between. The CDR3 covers 15 residues. CDR1 and CDR2 from the germline V gene are MNHNS and SASEGT. CDR3 residues: CASSEGGGPIDTQYF. For the CDR3, the DNA is TGTGCCAGCAGTGAGGGGGGGGGGCCGATAGATACGCAGTATTTT.

The rearrangement links TRBV5-4 to TRBJ2-7, with 8 bases lining up with TRBD1. The CDR3 extends over 11 amino acids. V lost 4 bases and J lost 9; bases outside the gene matches: 3. Per germline, CDR1 SGHNT and CDR2 YYREEE (reference sequence). This chain's CDR3 is CASSRDRGQYF. CDR3 nucleotide sequence: TGTGCCAGCAGCCGAGACAGGGGGCAGTACTTC.

This clonotype has a count of ten or more. The gene calls are TRBV19 and TRBJ1-1, with D maybe TRBD1 (6 bases). Trimming took off 5 bases at V and 8 bases at J, with 18 bases between the two ends. Germline V gene lookup returns CDR1 LNHDA and CDR2 SQIVND (reference sequence). This CDR3 spans 14 amino acids. Written as DNA, the CDR3 is TGTGCCAGTAGTCGACCGGGACACCTGACGGAAGCTTTCTTT. It codes for CASSRPGHLTEAFF. The whole variable domain, filled in from reference TRBV19 and TRBJ1-1, reads DGGITQSPKYLFRKEGQNVTLSCEQNLNHDAMYWYRQDPGQGLRLIYYSQIVNDFQKGDIAEGYSVSREKKESFPLTVTSAQKNPTAFYLCASSRPGHLTEAFFGQGTRLTVV.

This clonotype was recorded many times. The chain combines TRBV29-1 with TRBJ1-1; 9 bases line up with TRBD1. The CDR3 is made up of 12 amino acids. Germline CDR1 and CDR2: SQVTM and ANQGSEA. Trimming at V came to 7 bases and at J to 4 bases, leaving 4 bases not matched to a gene. CDR3 DNA sequence: TGCAGCGGTACAGGGGGCCGCACTGAAGCTTTCTTT. Translating it yields CSGTGGRTEAFF. Together with reference TRBV29-1 and TRBJ1-1, the CDR3 gives the full variable domain: SAVISQKPSRDICQRGTSLTIQCQVDSQVTMMFWYRQQPGQSLTLIATANQGSEATYESGFVIDKFPISRPNLTFSTLTVSNMSPEDSSIYLCSGTGGRTEAFFGQGTRLTVV.

This clonotype was seen more than once but under ten times. J is TRBJ1-6 and V is TRBV10-2, with 11 positions matching TRBD1. This CDR3 is built from 14 residues. V was clipped by 7 bases and J by 9 bases; unmatched bases: 5. Germline values: CDR1 WSHSY, CDR2 SAAADI. The CDR3: CASNLGQGGSPLHF. In nucleotides, the CDR3 is TGCGCCAGCAACCTGGGACAGGGGGGTTCACCCCTCCACTTT.

Only a few counts were recorded for this clonotype. This sequence joins TRBV5-6 and TRBJ1-2, with a possible D match to TRBD1 (5 bases). V was pared by 5 bases and J by 7 bases, with 15 bases between. The CDR3 spans 13 residues. From germline, CDR1 is SGHDT and CDR2 YYEEEE. CDR3 protein: CASRRGQAAGYTF. CDR3 coding DNA: TGTGCCAGCAGAAGAGGACAAGCCGCTGGCTACACCTTC. Full variable domain (outside the CDR3, taken from reference TRBV5-6 and TRBJ1-2): DAGVTQSPTHLIKTRGQQVTLRCSPKSGHDTVSWYQQALGQGPQFIFQYYEEEERQRGNFPDRFSGHQFPNYSSELNVNALLLGDSALYLCASRRGQAAGYTFGSGTRLTVV.

This clonotype was observed at least ten times. J is TRBJ1-6 and V is TRBV9, with TRBD1 matching over 8 bases. The CDR3 consists of 16 residues. The trim removed 0 bases at V and 7 bases at J, leaving 6 bases unmatched. Germline loops: CDR1 SGDLS, CDR2 YYNGEE. CDR3 DNA: TGTGCCAGCAGCGTAGATGGGGACAGGCGCAATTCACCCCTCCACTTT. Translation gives CASSVDGDRRNSPLHF.

About this clonotype: It may be a read error: a sequence one base away is much more abundant. The genes are TRBV4-1 and TRBJ1-3; D call uncertain. The germline CDR1 and CDR2 sequences are MGHRA and YSYEKL. This CDR3 contains 14 residues. This CDR3 is CASSQDPTGDTIYF. The CDR3 nucleotides read TGCGCCAGCAGCCAAGACCCAACTGGAGACACCATATATTTT.

In this sample, this clonotype turned up a few times. The chain links TRBV28 to TRBJ1-4; D is unclear. V gave up 6 bases and J gave up 1 base, with 9 bases separating them. The CDR3 length is 14 residues. The germline V gene has CDR1 MDHEN and CDR2 SYDVKM. CDR3 sequence reads: CASRKDETNEKLFF. The DNA for the CDR3 is TGTGCCAGCAGGAAGGACGAAACTAATGAAAAACTGTTTTTT.

The rearrangement uses TRBV20-1 and TRBJ2-2; 9 bases line up with TRBD2. Germline values: CDR1 DFQATT, CDR2 SNEGSKA (reference sequence). The CDR3 is 17 residues long. After removal of 2 bases from V and 7 bases from J, the junction contained 14 bases not matched to a gene. CDR3 loop: CSARSGISGRKGGELFF. CDR3 in DNA: TGCAGTGCTAGATCCGGCATTAGCGGGAGAAAGGGCGGGGAGCTGTTTTTT.

This clonotype was counted a single time. This chain uses TRBV29-1 with TRBJ2-4; TRBD1 matches 10 bases. The CDR3 length is 16 residues. The V gene's germline CDR1 is SQVTM and CDR2 ANQGSEA. With 7 bases clipped from V and 7 bases from J, the junction kept 16 bases outside the gene matches. CDR3 sequence (DNA): TGCAGCGGAGGGGGTGGGACAGGGGTTATTTGGAACATTCAGTACTTC. Amino acids: CSGGGGTGVIWNIQYF.

The table lists this clonotype with many counts. The gene calls are TRBV19 and TRBJ2-5, with a tentative D call TRBD1 (7 bases). The CDR3 has 15 residues. V was pared by 9 bases and J by 5 bases, with 22 bases between. CDR1 and CDR2 (germline): LNHDA, SQIVND (reference sequence). The CDR3 DNA reads TGTGCCAGCCATCCGGGACTCCCCAGGGGGGAGACCCAGTACTTC. Its translation: CASHPGLPRGETQYF.

This clonotype was seen ten or more times. As the CDR3 is not closed by the conserved phenylalanine or tryptophan, this likely results from a read error. This chain links TRBV20-1 with TRBJ1-2; 9 bases are a match to TRBD1. This CDR3 comprises 14 residues. Losses at the gene ends were 6 bases for V and 3 bases for J; bases not matched to a gene: 8. Germline assignment: CDR1 DFQATT and CDR2 SNEGSKA (reference sequence). CDR3 sequence (DNA): TGCAGTGCGCAGGACAGGGGTCGGGACTATGGCTACACCTCC. Its translation is CSAQDRGRDYGYTS.

This clonotype was observed at least ten times. This chain connects TRBV2 to TRBJ2-6, with no clear D. Germline lookup yields CDR1 SNHLY and CDR2 FYNNEI. Between the trimmed V and J ends, which lost 3 bases and 0 bases, there was a span of 12 bases. CDR3 length equals 17 residues. CDR3 sequence (DNA): TGTGCCAGCAGTGACTATCGGCAGGCCTCTGGGGCCAACGTCCTGACTTTC. Translating gives CASSDYRQASGANVLTF.